Included here is one T cell receptor beta chain sequence, with context. These data belong to a study of blood T cell repertoires in COVID-19. J lost 4 bases, V lost 6 bases, and 6 bases had no gene match. This CDR3 contains 14 residues. From germline, CDR1 is MNHEY and CDR2 SVGAGI. Original processing notes: How many nucleated cells were present was estimated from reference gene primer amplification. Method: immunoSEQ multiplex PCR; TCRdb's copy keeps in-frame clones and lacks some. That table gives V, J and clone size, and the DNA gave D and trimming. This sample carries roughly 100,000 clones, over 75% of them seen once, and the ten largest clones take around 4.5%.

Sequencing was carried out using peripheral blood. This receptor was taken from a man aged 45-60 years with acute or convalescent COVID-19. The chain employs TRBV6-5 and TRBJ1-2; 9 bases match TRBD1. CDR3 loop: CASRSLDRGYGYTF. The CDR3 DNA follows: TGTGCCAGCAGGTCGCTGGACAGGGGCTATGGCTACACCTTC.